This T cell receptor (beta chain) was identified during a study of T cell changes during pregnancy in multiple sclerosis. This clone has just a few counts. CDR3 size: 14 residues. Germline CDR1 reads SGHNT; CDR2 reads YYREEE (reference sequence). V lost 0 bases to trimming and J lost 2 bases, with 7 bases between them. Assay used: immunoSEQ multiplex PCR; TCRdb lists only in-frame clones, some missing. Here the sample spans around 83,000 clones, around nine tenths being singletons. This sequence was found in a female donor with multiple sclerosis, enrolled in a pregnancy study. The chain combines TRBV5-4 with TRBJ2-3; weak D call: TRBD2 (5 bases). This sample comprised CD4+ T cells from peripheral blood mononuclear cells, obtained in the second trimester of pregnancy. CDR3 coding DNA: TGTGCCAGCAGCTTGGAGCGGTACACAGATACGCAGTATTTT. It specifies CASSLERYTDTQYF.